These 30 T cell receptor beta chains came from one sample sequenced in a study of T-cell memory formation after mild COVID-19. Using its own MiXCR run on the 5' RACE reads, TCRdb lists one record per CDR3 protein. The sample carries tens of thousands of distinct CDR3 sequences, roughly 26% recorded once. Sequencing used PBMCs or a T cell subset sorted from them (not recorded which). All receptors come from a man aged 18 to 30 who had mild COVID-19 (a few samples of this study predate the infection). Cell type and time point are not known.

CDR3 DNA sequence: TGTGCCAGCAGTTACAGAGGGAGTAATGAGCAGTTCTTC. Residues: CASSYRGSNEQFF. The V and J genes are TRBV6-5 and TRBJ2-1; D may be TRBD2 (5 bases). Germline lookup yields CDR1 MNHEY and CDR2 SVGAGI. Trimming shortened V by 2 bases and J by 7 bases, and 9 bases separated the two germline ends. CDR3 length: 13 residues.

The chain is built from TRBV19 and TRBJ1-2, with D perhaps TRBD1 (6 bases). The CDR3 totals 11 residues. Per germline, CDR1 LNHDA and CDR2 SQIVND (reference sequence). The V end was cut by 7 bases, the J end by 5 bases, with 8 bases between. The CDR3 DNA reads as TGTGCCAGTAAACAGGGATATGGCTACACCTTC. Protein product: CASKQGYGYTF.

The chain employs TRBV7-9 and TRBJ1-1; 8 bases align to TRBD1. V gave up 5 bases and J gave up 7 bases; unmatched junction bases: 12. Germline V gene sequence: CDR1 SEHNR, CDR2 FQNEAQ (reference sequence). The CDR3 extends over 15 amino acids. Written as DNA, the CDR3 is TGTGCCAGCAGCGTATTAATGACAGGGGATGATGAAGCTTTCTTT. Translation: CASSVLMTGDDEAFF.

The chain joins TRBV15 to TRBJ2-5, with D perhaps given as TRBD1 or TRBD2 (6 bases each). Germline V CDR1 and CDR2: LNHNV, YYDKDF (reference sequence). The V gene lost 6 bases and the J gene lost 4 bases, with 15 bases spanning the gap. The CDR3 totals 14 residues. CDR3: CATRPEGVSETQYF. CDR3 DNA sequence: TGTGCCACCAGACCGGAGGGGGTATCAGAGACCCAGTACTTC. The full variable domain, with the rest looked up from reference TRBV15 and TRBJ2-5, is DAMVIQNPRYQVTQFGKPVTLSCSQTLNHNVMYWYQQKSSQAPKLLFHYYDKDFNNEADTPDNFQSRRPNTSFCFLDIRSPGLGDTAMYLCATRPEGVSETQYFGPGTRLLVL.

This clonotype was detected only a few times. CDR3 in amino acids: CASSLKGGFIGELFF. CDR3 bases: TGTGCCAGCAGCTTAAAAGGGGGTTTTATCGGGGAGCTGTTTTTT. This chain links TRBV5-6 with TRBJ2-2, with D tentatively TRBD1 (6 bases). Trimming took off 2 bases at V and 7 bases at J, with 15 bases between the two ends. The germline CDR1 and CDR2 sequences are SGHDT and YYEEEE. The CDR3 runs 15 residues.

This sequence joins TRBV6-2 or TRBV6-3 and TRBJ2-7, with D possibly being TRBD1 or TRBD2 (5 bases each). This CDR3 contains 14 residues. Per the germline V gene, CDR1 is MNHEY and CDR2 is SVGEGT. This CDR3 is CDFSGTHRPYEQYV. DNA for the CDR3: TGTGATTTTTCCGGGACCCACCGCCCCTACGAGCAGTACGTC.

This chain connects TRBV9 to TRBJ2-7; TRBD1 aligns across 9 bases. V trimming: 3 bases; J trimming: 1 base; junction bases outside the gene matches: 8. The CDR3 is 16 amino acids. The germline gives CDR1 SGDLS, CDR2 YYNGEE. CDR3 loop: CASSGGRDRASYEQYF. In DNA, the CDR3 is TGTGCCAGCAGCGGGGGACGGGACAGGGCGTCCTACGAGCAGTACTTC.

This chain connects TRBV7-8 to TRBJ2-7; no reliable D call. Per germline, CDR1 SGHVS and CDR2 FQNEAQ. Trimming removed 5 bases from V and 6 bases from J, with 14 bases in between. This CDR3 comprises 13 residues. In DNA form, the CDR3 reads TGTGCCAGCAGCCAATGTCGGTTATGCGAGCAGTACGTC. It yields the protein CASSQCRLCEQYV.

This sequence joins TRBV7-7 and TRBJ2-1, with 7 bases aligning to TRBD1. The CDR3 spans 15 residues. From germline, CDR1 is SSHAT and CDR2 FNYEAQ (reference sequence). The trim removed 0 bases at V and 5 bases at J, leaving 4 bases unmatched. The CDR3, as DNA: TGTGCCAGCAGCTTAGCGACAGGGTACAACAATGAGCAGTTCTTC. Amino acid sequence: CASSLATGYNNEQFF.

In this sample, this clonotype turned up a few times. The rearrangement joins TRBV4-3 to TRBJ1-1; D may be TRBD1 (6 bases). This CDR3 is built from 15 residues. Germline lookup yields CDR1 LGHNA and CDR2 YSLEER. Deletions cut 4 bases from V and 4 bases from J, with 16 bases between. The DNA of the CDR3 is TGCGCCAGCAGCCGAGCCCGGGGGGCACCCACTGAAGCTTTCTTT. Translation gives CASSRARGAPTEAFF.

This clonotype has more than one count but fewer than ten. The chain combines TRBV12-3 or TRBV12-4 with TRBJ2-5, with TRBD1 identical over 9 bases. CDR3 length: 13 residues. Losses at the gene ends were 6 bases for V and 1 base for J; bases not matched to a gene: 0. This chain's CDR3 is CASRTGGQETQYF. The CDR3 DNA follows: TGTGCCAGCAGGACAGGGGGCCAAGAGACCCAGTACTTC.

DNA for the CDR3: TGTGCCAGCAGCCCCTCCTGGGAGCTGTTTTTT. Its protein product is CASSPSWELFF. The V and J genes are TRBV7-2 and TRBJ2-2; D call uncertain. This CDR3 region has 11 residues. Germline CDR1 reads SGHTA; CDR2 reads FQGNSA. V lost 5 bases and J 9 bases, leaving 7 bases between the germline ends.

The chain recombines TRBV7-9 with TRBJ2-3; D could derive from TRBD1 or TRBD2 (6 bases each). V was clipped by 3 bases and J by 1 base, with 11 bases between them. CDR1 is SEHNR, CDR2 FQNEAQ, per germline (reference sequence). This CDR3 has 15 amino acids. CDR3 bases: TGTGCCAGCAGCTTTCGGGGGCGGGGCACAGATACGCAGTATTTT. This sequence encodes CASSFRGRGTDTQYF.

V and J are TRBV29-1 and TRBJ1-2, with 7 bases aligning to TRBD1. CDR3 length: 10 residues. The germline V gene encodes CDR1 SQVTM and CDR2 ANQGSEA. V lost 7 bases to trimming and J lost 6 bases; unmatched junction nucleotides: 2. The CDR3 protein is CSAGQNGYTF. The CDR3 DNA follows: TGCAGCGCGGGACAGAATGGCTACACCTTC.

J is TRBJ2-7 and V is TRBV7-9; TRBD1 matches at 8 bases. The germline CDR1 and CDR2 sequences are SEHNR and FQNEAQ (reference sequence). The V and J ends lost 5 bases and 2 bases, in that order; junction bases with no gene match: 11. CDR3 size: 16 residues. CDR3 sequence: CASSEHNGQGAYEQYF. The CDR3 bases are TGTGCCAGCAGCGAACATAATGGACAGGGCGCCTACGAGCAGTACTTC.

The chain employs TRBV3-1 and TRBJ2-3; 8 nucleotides match TRBD1. The CDR3 consists of 16 residues. V lost 0 bases and J lost 3; bases outside the gene matches: 5. CDR1 and CDR2 (germline): LGHDT, YNNKEL (reference sequence). In DNA, the CDR3 is TGTGCCAGCAGCCAAGATTGGACAGGGATTACAGATACGCAGTATTTT. As protein: CASSQDWTGITDTQYF.

The V call is TRBV4-1, the J call TRBJ1-2, with a tentative D call TRBD1 (5 bases). V lost 1 base to trimming and J lost 6 bases, with 9 bases between them. Germline-derived CDR1 and CDR2 are MGHRA and YSYEKL. This CDR3 is 13 amino acids long. Here the CDR3 reads CASSQVGGDGYTF. CDR3 nucleotide sequence: TGCGCCAGCAGCCAAGTTGGGGGGGATGGCTACACCTTC.

This clonotype was counted a few times. Here the CDR3 DNA reads TGTGCCAGCAGCCAAGTAGCGGGGGGGCCAAGGAATGAGCAGTTCTTC. It yields the protein CASSQVAGGPRNEQFF. The chain recombines TRBV14 with TRBJ2-1, with TRBD2 matching over 11 bases. The CDR3 runs to 16 residues. Germline trimming cut 1 base from V and 7 bases from J; bases unmatched to any gene: 6. The germline gives CDR1 SGHDN, CDR2 FVKESK.

This clonotype came up many times. The V gene is TRBV7-9, the J gene TRBJ2-3, with D maybe TRBD1 (6 bases). The CDR3 extends over 14 amino acids. Germline V CDR1 and CDR2: SEHNR, FQNEAQ (reference sequence). Trimming took off 2 bases at V and 0 bases at J, with 6 bases between the two ends. DNA for the CDR3: TGTGCCAGCAGCTTAACAGGGAGCACAGATACGCAGTATTTT. This encodes CASSLTGSTDTQYF.

The CDR3 sequence: CATSRQRGGSYEQYF. The CDR3 DNA reads TGTGCCACCAGCCGACAGCGGGGTGGATCCTACGAGCAGTACTTC. V and J are TRBV15 and TRBJ2-7; TRBD2 matches 7 bases. Germline V gene lookup returns CDR1 LNHNV and CDR2 YYDKDF (reference sequence). This CDR3 is built from 15 residues. Trimming took 5 bases from V and 1 from J; bases not matched to a gene: 8.

In this sample, this clonotype turned up a few times. The chain combines TRBV7-9 with TRBJ1-2, with unresolved D. The CDR3 has 15 amino acids. Germline V CDR1 and CDR2: SEHNR, FQNEAQ (reference sequence). With 1 base removed from V and 8 bases from J, the gap between germline ends came to 17 bases. DNA of the CDR3: TGTGCCAGCAGCTTAGGGGCGGGATCCGGGCCGGGCTACACCTTC. It yields the protein CASSLGAGSGPGYTF. Variable domain in full (rest from reference TRBV7-9 and TRBJ1-2): DTGVSQNPRHKITKRGQNVTFRCDPISEHNRLYWYRQTLGQGPEFLTYFQNEAQLEKSRLLSDRFSAERPKGSFSTLEIQRTEQGDSAMYLCASSLGAGSGPGYTFGSGTRLTVV.

In DNA form, the CDR3 reads TGTGCCAGCAGCTTAGAGGACAGTTTAGCAGATACGCAGTATTTT. It is translated as CASSLEDSLADTQYF. The genes are TRBV11-2 and TRBJ2-3, with a possible D match to TRBD1 (6 bases). The V end lost 0 bases, the J end lost 4 bases, and 11 bases lay between the germline ends. This CDR3 has 15 amino acids. Germline V gene sequence: CDR1 SGHAT, CDR2 FQNNGV.

This clonotype was seen just once. The rearrangement links TRBV7-9 to TRBJ2-1; D uncertain. The CDR3 sequence is 15 residues long. CDR1 and CDR2 (germline): SEHNR, FQNEAQ (reference sequence). The V gene lost 5 bases and the J gene lost 8 bases, with 19 bases spanning the gap. CDR3 sequence reads: CASSVDETPDYEQFF. For the CDR3, the DNA is TGTGCCAGCAGCGTAGATGAGACTCCCGATTATGAGCAGTTCTTC.

V is TRBV6-6 and J is TRBJ2-5; TRBD2 matches 7 bases. In germline, CDR1 is MNHNY, CDR2 SVGAGI (reference sequence). The CDR3 covers 15 residues. Trimming took 8 bases from V and 2 from J; bases not matched to a gene: 11. CDR3 sequence: CASHEAAGVQETQYF. In nucleotides, the CDR3 is TGTGCCAGCCACGAGGCGGCGGGGGTGCAAGAGACCCAGTACTTC.

This clonotype was observed many times. This chain connects TRBV6-6 to TRBJ2-5, with 7 bases fitting TRBD1. Trimming cost V 9 bases and J 4 bases; bases outside gene matches: 2. The germline V gene has CDR1 MNHNY and CDR2 SVGAGI (reference sequence). The CDR3 length is 11 residues. The CDR3 region is CARRQGETQYF. CDR3 coding DNA: TGTGCCAGACGACAGGGAGAGACCCAGTACTTC.

The chain links TRBV5-6 to TRBJ1-2; tentatively, D is TRBD1 (5 bases). Trimming stripped 4 bases from V and 4 bases from J, with 14 bases between. From germline, CDR1 is SGHDT and CDR2 YYEEEE. This CDR3 spans 14 amino acids. CDR3 residues: CASSARDSFYGYTF. In nucleotides, the CDR3 is TGTGCCAGCAGCGCCAGGGATAGTTTCTATGGCTACACCTTC. The entire variable domain, with the rest obtained from reference TRBV5-6 and TRBJ1-2, is as follows: DAGVTQSPTHLIKTRGQQVTLRCSPKSGHDTVSWYQQALGQGPQFIFQYYEEEERQRGNFPDRFSGHQFPNYSSELNVNALLLGDSALYLCASSARDSFYGYTFGSGTRLTVV.

The table lists this clonotype with a few counts. V usage is TRBV4-2 and J usage is TRBJ2-3; 7 bases agree with TRBD1. The CDR3 loop spans 16 amino acids. V dropped 0 bases and J dropped 4; count of bases not matched to a gene: 7. CDR1 is LGHNA, CDR2 YNFKEQ, per germline. Here the CDR3 DNA reads TGTGCCAGCAGCCAAGAGAGGGGGCATGGGGCAGATACGCAGTATTTT. It codes for CASSQERGHGADTQYF.

The rearrangement links TRBV29-1 to TRBJ2-1; D remains unclear. Deletions cut 7 bases from V and 6 bases from J, with 10 bases between. CDR1 is SQVTM and CDR2 is ANQGSEA in the germline V gene. The CDR3 totals 11 residues. Written as DNA, the CDR3 is TGCAGCGAAGAGGTTTCCAATGAGCAGTTCTTC. It translates to CSEEVSNEQFF.

This clonotype came up a few times. The J gene is TRBJ2-4, the V gene TRBV7-9, with D perhaps TRBD1 or TRBD2 (5 bases each). Germline assignment: CDR1 SEHNR and CDR2 FQNEAQ (reference sequence). The V and J ends lost 1 base and 15 bases respectively, with 16 bases between them. The CDR3 has 13 residues. CDR3 in amino acids: CASSLVPVGVPYF. The DNA of the CDR3 is TGTGCCAGCAGCTTAGTCCCCGTGGGGGTTCCGTACTTC.

V usage is TRBV3-1 and J usage is TRBJ2-1, with D unresolved. The V gene's germline CDR1 is LGHDT and CDR2 YNNKEL (reference sequence). V dropped 6 bases and J dropped 8 bases, with 17 bases sitting between them. There are 14 residues in the CDR3. The CDR3 protein is CASSWDGSGDEQFF. The CDR3, as DNA: TGTGCCAGCAGTTGGGATGGATCCGGCGATGAGCAGTTCTTC.